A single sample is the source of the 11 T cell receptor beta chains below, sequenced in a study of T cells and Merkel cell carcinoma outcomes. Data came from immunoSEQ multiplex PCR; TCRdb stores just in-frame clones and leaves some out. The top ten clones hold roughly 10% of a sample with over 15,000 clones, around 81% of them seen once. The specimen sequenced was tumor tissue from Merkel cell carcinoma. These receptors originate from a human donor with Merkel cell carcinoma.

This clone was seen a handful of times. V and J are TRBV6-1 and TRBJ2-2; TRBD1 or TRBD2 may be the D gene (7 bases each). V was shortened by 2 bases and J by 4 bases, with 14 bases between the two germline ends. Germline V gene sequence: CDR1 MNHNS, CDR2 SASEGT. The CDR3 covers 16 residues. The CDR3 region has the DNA TGTGCCAGCAGTGAAAGGGCAGGGGGGGTCACCGGGGAGCTGTTTTTT. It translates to CASSERAGGVTGELFF.

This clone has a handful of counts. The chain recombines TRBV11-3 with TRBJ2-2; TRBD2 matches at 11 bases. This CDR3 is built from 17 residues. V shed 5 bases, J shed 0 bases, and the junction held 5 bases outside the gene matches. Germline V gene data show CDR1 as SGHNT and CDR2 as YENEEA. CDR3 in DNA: TGTGCCAGCAGCCCCGTAGCGGGAGGGCCGAACACCGGGGAGCTGTTTTTT. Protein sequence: CASSPVAGGPNTGELFF.

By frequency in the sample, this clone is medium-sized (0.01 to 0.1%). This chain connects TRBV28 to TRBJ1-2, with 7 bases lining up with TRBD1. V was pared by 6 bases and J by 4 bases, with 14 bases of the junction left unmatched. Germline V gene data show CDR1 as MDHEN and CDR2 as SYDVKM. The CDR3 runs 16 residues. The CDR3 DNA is TGTGCCAGCAGCCCACTAGAGGGGGCTCTTAGCTATGGCTACACCTTC. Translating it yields CASSPLEGALSYGYTF.

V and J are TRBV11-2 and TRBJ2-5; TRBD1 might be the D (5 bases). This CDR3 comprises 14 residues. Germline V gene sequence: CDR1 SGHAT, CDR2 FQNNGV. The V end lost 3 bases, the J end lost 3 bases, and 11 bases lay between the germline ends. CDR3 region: CASSFWSGKETQYF. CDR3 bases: TGTGCCAGCAGCTTTTGGTCAGGGAAAGAGACCCAGTACTTC.

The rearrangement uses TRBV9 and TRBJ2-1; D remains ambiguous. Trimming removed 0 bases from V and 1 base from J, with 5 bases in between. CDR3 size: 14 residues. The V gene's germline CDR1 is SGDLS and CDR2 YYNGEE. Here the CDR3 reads CASSVESSYNEQFF. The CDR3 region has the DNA TGTGCCAGCAGCGTAGAAAGTTCCTACAATGAGCAGTTCTTC.

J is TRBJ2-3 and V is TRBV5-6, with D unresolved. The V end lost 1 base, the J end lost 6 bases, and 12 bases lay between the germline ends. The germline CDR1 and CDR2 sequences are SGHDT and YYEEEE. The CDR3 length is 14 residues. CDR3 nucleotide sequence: TGTGCCAGCAGCTTGAAGGGTGTGACGGATACGCAGTATTTT. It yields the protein CASSLKGVTDTQYF.

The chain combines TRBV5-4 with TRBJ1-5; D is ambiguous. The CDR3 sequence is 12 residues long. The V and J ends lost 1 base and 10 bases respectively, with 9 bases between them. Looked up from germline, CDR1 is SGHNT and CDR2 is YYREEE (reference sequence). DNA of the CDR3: TGTGCCAGCAGCTTGCTCGGGTCACCCCAGCATTTT. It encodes CASSLLGSPQHF.

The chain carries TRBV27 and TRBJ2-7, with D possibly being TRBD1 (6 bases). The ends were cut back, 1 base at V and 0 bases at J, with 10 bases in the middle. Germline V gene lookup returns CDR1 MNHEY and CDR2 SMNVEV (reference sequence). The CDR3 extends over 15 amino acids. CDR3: CASSLFDRSSYEQYF. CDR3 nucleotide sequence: TGTGCCAGCAGTTTATTTGACAGGAGCTCCTACGAGCAGTACTTC.

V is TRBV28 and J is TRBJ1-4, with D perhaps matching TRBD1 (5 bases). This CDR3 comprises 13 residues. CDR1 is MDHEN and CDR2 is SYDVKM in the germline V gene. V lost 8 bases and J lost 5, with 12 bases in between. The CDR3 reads CASGGGMNEKLFF. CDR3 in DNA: TGTGCCAGCGGGGGGGGGATGAATGAAAAACTGTTTTTT.

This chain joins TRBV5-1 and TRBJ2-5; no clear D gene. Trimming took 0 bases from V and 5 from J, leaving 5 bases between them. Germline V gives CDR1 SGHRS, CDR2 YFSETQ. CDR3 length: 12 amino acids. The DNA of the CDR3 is TGCGCCAGCAGCTTGGTTCGGGAGACCCAGTACTTC. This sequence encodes CASSLVRETQYF. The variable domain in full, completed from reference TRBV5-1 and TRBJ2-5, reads KAGVTQTPRYLIKTRGQQVTLSCSPISGHRSVSWYQQTPGQGLQFLFEYFSETQRNKGNFPGRFSGRQFSNSRSEMNVSTLELGDSALYLCASSLVRETQYFGPGTRLLVL.

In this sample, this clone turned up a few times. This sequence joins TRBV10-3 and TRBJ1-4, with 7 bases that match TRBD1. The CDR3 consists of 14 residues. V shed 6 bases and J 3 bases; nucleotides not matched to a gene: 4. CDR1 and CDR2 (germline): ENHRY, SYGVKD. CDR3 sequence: CAIRRGQANEKLFF. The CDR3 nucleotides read TGTGCCATCAGGCGAGGACAGGCTAATGAAAAACTGTTTTTT.